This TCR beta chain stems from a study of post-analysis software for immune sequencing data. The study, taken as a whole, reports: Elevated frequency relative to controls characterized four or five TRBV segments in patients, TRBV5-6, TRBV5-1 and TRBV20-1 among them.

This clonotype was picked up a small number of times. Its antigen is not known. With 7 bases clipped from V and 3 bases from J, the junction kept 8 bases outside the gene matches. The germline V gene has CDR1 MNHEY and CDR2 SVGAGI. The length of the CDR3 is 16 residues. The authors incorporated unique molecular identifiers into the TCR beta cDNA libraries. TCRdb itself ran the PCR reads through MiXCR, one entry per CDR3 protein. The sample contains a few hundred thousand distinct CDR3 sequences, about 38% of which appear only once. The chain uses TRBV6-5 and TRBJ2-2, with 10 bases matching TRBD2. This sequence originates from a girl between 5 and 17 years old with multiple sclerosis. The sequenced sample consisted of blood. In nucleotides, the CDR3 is TGTGCCAGCACCAAAGGACTAGCGGTCCACACCGGGGAGCTGTTTTTT. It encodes CASTKGLAVHTGELFF.